The 30 T cell receptor beta chains presented below share a single source sample, sequenced in a study of beta chain features in type 1 diabetes. TCRB transcripts that were expressed got sequenced, as all of the isolated RNA had been reverse transcribed. Assay: immunoSEQ multiplex PCR; the TCRdb copy retains only in-frame clones and omits some. The sample carries about 210,000 clones, 11% recorded once. Material: central memory CD4+ T cells from blood. The receptors derive from a young man in good health.

This clone was seen more than once but under ten times. The gene calls are TRBV6-6 and TRBJ2-7; 7 bases match TRBD2. The CDR3 is made up of 14 amino acids. Germline assignment: CDR1 MNHNY and CDR2 SVGAGI (reference sequence). V lost 0 bases to trimming and J lost 5 bases; unmatched junction nucleotides: 4. The chain's CDR3 is CASSYSWEGDEQYF. The CDR3 DNA reads TGTGCCAGCAGTTACTCGTGGGAGGGCGACGAGCAGTACTTC.

This clone was recorded a few times. The V gene is TRBV10-3, the J gene TRBJ2-7, with 11 bases fitting TRBD1. The germline CDR1 and CDR2 sequences are ENHRY and SYGVKD. There are 14 residues in the CDR3. V trimming: 6 bases; J trimming: 0 bases; junction bases outside the gene matches: 1. CDR3 DNA: TGTGCCATCAGGGGGACAGGGGGCTCCTACGAGCAGTACTTC. Encoded protein: CAIRGTGGSYEQYF.

The CDR3 region has the DNA TGTGCCACCAGCCTGTGGGGTGGGACTGAAGCTTTCTTT. This sequence encodes CATSLWGGTEAFF. This rearrangement joins TRBV15 to TRBJ1-1; D not certain. The V end was cut by 5 bases, the J end by 5 bases, with 12 bases between. Per the germline V gene, CDR1 is LNHNV and CDR2 is YYDKDF (reference sequence). The CDR3 length is 13 residues.

The chain carries TRBV29-1 and TRBJ1-4, with D hard to call. V was pared by 4 bases and J by 4 bases, with 10 bases between. The CDR3 sequence is 13 residues long. The germline V gene has CDR1 SQVTM and CDR2 ANQGSEA. The CDR3 reads CSVGRALNEKLFF. In DNA form, the CDR3 reads TGCAGCGTTGGAAGAGCGCTTAATGAAAAACTGTTTTTT.

The J gene is TRBJ2-3, the V gene TRBV11-2; unclear D gene. V was clipped by 1 base and J by 6 bases, with 5 bases between them. CDR1 is SGHAT, CDR2 FQNNGV, per germline. The CDR3 runs to 12 residues. The CDR3 reads CASSLVSDTQYF. The CDR3, as DNA: TGTGCCAGCAGCTTAGTCTCCGATACGCAGTATTTT.

V and J are TRBV4-1 and TRBJ1-3; TRBD1 matches 7 bases. The V gene end was trimmed by 4 bases and the J gene end by 1 base; junction bases not matched to a gene: 10. The germline CDR1 and CDR2 sequences are MGHRA and YSYEKL. The CDR3 totals 17 residues. CDR3 in amino acids: CASSRGGGRGSGNTIYF. DNA of the CDR3: TGCGCCAGCAGCCGCGGAGGGGGCAGAGGATCTGGAAACACCATATATTTT.

This clone was seen many times. The chain carries TRBV7-9 and TRBJ2-1; D remains ambiguous. The germline V and J ends were trimmed by 8 bases and 0 bases, with 14 bases remaining between them. CDR3 length: 15 amino acids. Germline values: CDR1 SEHNR, CDR2 FQNEAQ (reference sequence). The CDR3 protein is CASSAGRSSYNEQFF. CDR3 DNA: TGTGCCAGCTCAGCAGGCCGTAGCTCCTACAATGAGCAGTTCTTC. The variable domain in full, completed from reference TRBV7-9 and TRBJ2-1, reads DTGVSQNPRHKITKRGQNVTFRCDPISEHNRLYWYRQTLGQGPEFLTYFQNEAQLEKSRLLSDRFSAERPKGSFSTLEIQRTEQGDSAMYLCASSAGRSSYNEQFFGPGTRLTVL.

This clone turned up a few times. The V and J genes are TRBV11-3 and TRBJ2-1, with 8 bases fitting TRBD1. From germline, CDR1 is SGHNT and CDR2 YENEEA. V lost 5 bases and J lost 3; bases outside the gene matches: 6. The length of the CDR3 is 15 residues. As DNA, the CDR3 is TGTGCCAGCAGCGCTGGACAGGGAAACTACAATGAGCAGTTCTTC. It encodes CASSAGQGNYNEQFF.

On this clone itself: The sample holds other DNA sequences that translate to the same CDR3. J is TRBJ2-5 and V is TRBV15; 8 positions agree with TRBD1. Germline V lookup: CDR1 LNHNV, CDR2 YYDKDF (reference sequence). Germline trimming cut 1 base from V and 5 bases from J; bases unmatched to any gene: 6. The CDR3 extends over 15 amino acids. DNA of the CDR3: TGTGCCACCAGCAGAGGGTCAGGGGGCGAGGAGACCCAGTACTTC. This translates into CATSRGSGGEETQYF.

As to this clone: This could be a read error, since a much larger clone is one nucleotide away. The J gene is TRBJ2-3, the V gene TRBV28, with 9 bases that match TRBD1. Trimming at V came to 5 bases and at J to 1 base, leaving 4 bases not matched to a gene. The CDR3 runs to 15 residues. Germline V gene data show CDR1 as MDHEN and CDR2 as SYDVKM. The DNA for the CDR3 is TGTGCCAGCAGTCCCCGGACAGGGGGCACAGATACGCAGTATTTT. Translation gives CASSPRTGGTDTQYF.

This clone has a handful of counts. The chain uses TRBV7-8 and TRBJ2-7; weak D call: TRBD1 (6 bases). This CDR3 spans 13 amino acids. The V end was cut by 4 bases, the J end by 5 bases, with 12 bases between. In germline, CDR1 is SGHVS, CDR2 FQNEAQ. Written as DNA, the CDR3 is TGTGCCAGCAGCTCTCGACAGGCGGACGAGCAGTACTTC. Translated, it gives CASSSRQADEQYF.

The sample holds a few counts of this clone. The rearrangement uses TRBV15 and TRBJ2-2; TRBD2 is a possible D gene (6 bases). The CDR3 is made up of 16 amino acids. Trimming cost V 4 bases and J 7 bases, with 19 bases left between them. Germline assignment: CDR1 LNHNV and CDR2 YYDKDF (reference sequence). CDR3 sequence (DNA): TGTGCCACCAGCACAGTTAGGAGGGTCAAGGACGGGGAGCTGTTTTTT. Translating gives CATSTVRRVKDGELFF.

The chain uses TRBV5-6 and TRBJ2-3; 10 nucleotides align to TRBD2. Germline V lookup: CDR1 SGHDT, CDR2 YYEEEE. This CDR3 comprises 17 residues. The J segment lost 2 bases and the V segment lost 5 bases, leaving 11 bases of the junction unmatched. CDR3: CASRDLGLAAITDTQYF. In DNA, the CDR3 is TGTGCCAGCAGGGACCTAGGACTAGCGGCAATCACAGATACGCAGTATTTT.

This clone was recorded a few times. This chain joins TRBV28 and TRBJ2-1; TRBD1 matches at 10 bases. V was pared by 8 bases and J by 3 bases, with 7 bases of the junction left unmatched. The CDR3 runs to 15 residues. The V gene's germline CDR1 is MDHEN and CDR2 SYDVKM. CDR3: CASGGRDRGYNEQFF. The CDR3 DNA follows: TGTGCCAGCGGAGGGAGGGACAGGGGCTACAATGAGCAGTTCTTC.

The V gene is TRBV7-9, the J gene TRBJ2-5; 7 bases agree with TRBD1. The CDR3 has 14 amino acids. Germline CDR1 is SEHNR and CDR2 is FQNEAQ (reference sequence). The ends lost 5 bases at V and 6 bases at J; junction bases unmatched: 9. DNA of the CDR3: TGTGCCAGCAGCGCAACAGGGGCTGGGAAGACCCAGTACTTC. Translation gives CASSATGAGKTQYF.

This clone was picked up a small number of times. The CDR3 is CASRSAGGPAGELFF. DNA of the CDR3: TGTGCCAGCAGATCAGCGGGAGGGCCGGCCGGGGAGCTGTTTTTT. V usage is TRBV7-8 and J usage is TRBJ2-2; 10 bases line up with TRBD2. V shed 6 bases, J shed 6 bases, and the junction held 7 bases outside the gene matches. Germline-derived CDR1 and CDR2 are SGHVS and FQNEAQ. The CDR3 is made up of 15 amino acids.

The rearrangement joins TRBV6-1 to TRBJ2-2; D is uncertain. CDR1 MNHNS and CDR2 SASEGT come from the germline V gene. Trimming removed 8 bases at V and 6 bases at J, with 7 bases between. The CDR3 extends over 11 amino acids. CDR3 protein: CASHNAGELFF. The DNA for the CDR3 is TGTGCCAGCCACAATGCCGGGGAGCTGTTTTTT.

This clone has just a few counts. The J gene is TRBJ2-7, the V gene TRBV5-1, with TRBD2 identical over 13 bases. Germline-derived CDR1 and CDR2 are SGHRS and YFSETQ. J lost 2 bases, V lost 4 bases, and 12 bases had no gene match. The length of the CDR3 is 18 residues. The CDR3 region has the DNA TGCGCCAGCAGCCCGCCCGTGACTAGCGGGAGGTTAACCTACGAGCAGTACTTC. This encodes CASSPPVTSGRLTYEQYF.

This chain connects TRBV15 to TRBJ2-1; 12 bases line up with TRBD2. Germline loops: CDR1 LNHNV, CDR2 YYDKDF (reference sequence). The CDR3 contains 16 residues. The V segment lost 0 bases and the J segment 5 bases; nucleotides outside the gene matches: 2. The CDR3: CATSRERLAGDNEQFF. The CDR3 nucleotides read TGTGCCACCAGCAGAGAACGACTAGCGGGGGACAATGAGCAGTTCTTC. Supplemented by reference TRBV15 and TRBJ2-1, the full variable domain reads DAMVIQNPRYQVTQFGKPVTLSCSQTLNHNVMYWYQQKSSQAPKLLFHYYDKDFNNEADTPDNFQSRRPNTSFCFLDIRSPGLGDTAMYLCATSRERLAGDNEQFFGPGTRLTVL.

A word on this clone: At one end the junction does not follow the germline gene, possibly because of a read error. The chain combines TRBV6-5 with TRBJ2-7; D is possibly TRBD1 or TRBD2 (5 bases each). Germline CDR1 MNHEY, CDR2 SVGAGI. This CDR3 comprises 13 residues. The CDR3: CASSWDGTLGLFF. The CDR3 DNA sequence: TGTGCCAGCAGTTGGGACGGGACCTTGGGCCTCTTTTTC.

This clone came up a few times. V is TRBV6-6 and J is TRBJ2-7, with a weak D call TRBD1 (7 bases). Germline CDR1 and CDR2: MNHNY and SVGAGI (reference sequence). The germline V and J ends were trimmed by 6 bases and 4 bases, with 13 bases remaining between them. The CDR3 runs to 13 residues. The CDR3 region has the DNA TGTGCCAGCAGCCGACAGGGACTTTACGAGCAGTACTTC. As protein: CASSRQGLYEQYF.

In this sample, this clone turned up a few times. The junction departs from germline at one end; a sequencing error may be responsible. This chain's CDR3 is CASSQEGHSTDTQYF. The CDR3 DNA is TGTGCCAGCAGCCAAGAAGGGCATTCCACAGATACGCAGTATTTT. The rearrangement joins TRBV4-1 to TRBJ2-3; D is uncertain. There are 15 residues in the CDR3. Germline loops: CDR1 MGHRA, CDR2 YSYEKL.

The chain has TRBV28 and TRBJ2-7; D may be TRBD1 or TRBD2 (5 bases each). Germline CDR1 is MDHEN and CDR2 is SYDVKM. CDR3 length: 16 amino acids. The V gene lost 5 bases and the J gene lost 7 bases, with 24 bases spanning the gap. The CDR3 sequence is CASSTPSPLLGVEQYF. CDR3 DNA sequence: TGTGCCAGCAGTACGCCGAGTCCGTTATTGGGGGTTGAGCAGTACTTC.

In its sample, this clone was seen a few times. J is TRBJ2-3 and V is TRBV7-2, with D hard to call. Germline assignment: CDR1 SGHTA and CDR2 FQGNSA. Trimming stripped 2 bases from V and 0 bases from J, with 6 bases between. CDR3 length equals 14 residues. The CDR3 coding sequence is TGTGCCAGCAGCTTACAGTCCAGCACAGATACGCAGTATTTT. The encoded protein is CASSLQSSTDTQYF.

The chain combines TRBV7-2 with TRBJ1-2; possibly TRBD1 for D (5 bases). Looked up from germline, CDR1 is SGHTA and CDR2 is FQGNSA. The CDR3 length is 14 residues. Trimming took off 3 bases at V and 3 bases at J, with 11 bases between the two ends. The CDR3 loop reads CASSFDSLDYGYTF. The CDR3 nucleotides are TGTGCCAGCAGCTTTGACAGTCTTGACTATGGCTACACCTTC.

The gene calls are TRBV5-1 and TRBJ2-1, with D unclear. This CDR3 has 11 residues. Looked up from germline, CDR1 is SGHRS and CDR2 is YFSETQ. V was shortened by 5 bases and J by 3 bases, with 3 bases between the two germline ends. In DNA, the CDR3 is TGCGCCAGCAGGGACTACAATGAGCAGTTCTTC. This encodes CASRDYNEQFF.

The chain combines TRBV2 with TRBJ1-2, with 9 bases fitting TRBD1. The length of the CDR3 is 15 residues. With 6 bases clipped from V and 3 bases from J, the junction kept 8 bases outside the gene matches. Germline loops: CDR1 SNHLY, CDR2 FYNNEI. CDR3 sequence: CASSETDRGDYGYTF. As DNA, the CDR3 is TGTGCCAGCAGCGAAACCGACAGGGGGGACTATGGCTACACCTTC. Drawing the rest from reference TRBV2 and TRBJ1-2, the complete variable domain is EPEVTQTPSHQVTQMGQEVILRCVPISNHLYFYWYRQILGQKVEFLVSFYNNEISEKSEIFDDQFSVERPDGSNFTLKIRSTKLEDSAMYFCASSETDRGDYGYTFGSGTRLTVV.

This clone came up many times. J is TRBJ2-5 and V is TRBV7-9, with D uncertain. This CDR3 comprises 11 residues. V was cut by 4 bases and J by 5 bases, with 5 bases left in between. Germline-derived CDR1 and CDR2 are SEHNR and FQNEAQ (reference sequence). The CDR3 is CASSSMETQYF. In DNA, the CDR3 is TGTGCCAGCAGCTCCATGGAGACCCAGTACTTC. The complete variable domain, with remaining parts taken from reference TRBV7-9 and TRBJ2-5, reads DTGVSQNPRHKITKRGQNVTFRCDPISEHNRLYWYRQTLGQGPEFLTYFQNEAQLEKSRLLSDRFSAERPKGSFSTLEIQRTEQGDSAMYLCASSSMETQYFGPGTRLLVL.

This clone was counted a few times. The rearrangement links TRBV7-9 to TRBJ2-1, with no clear D. The CDR3 extends over 15 amino acids. CDR1 SEHNR and CDR2 FQNEAQ come from the germline V gene (reference sequence). Trimming took 1 base from V and 1 from J, leaving 8 bases between them. DNA for the CDR3: TGTGCCAGCAGCTTAGTTAGCCTTTCCTACAATGAGCAGTTCTTC. Translated, it gives CASSLVSLSYNEQFF.

The chain combines TRBV18 with TRBJ2-7; 12 bases are shared with TRBD2. V gave up 6 bases and J gave up 2 bases; unmatched junction bases: 5. Germline V gives CDR1 KGHSH, CDR2 LQKENI. This CDR3 contains 15 residues. This CDR3 reads CASSSRLAGAYEQYF. The CDR3 DNA is TGTGCCAGCTCTTCTAGACTAGCGGGAGCCTACGAGCAGTACTTC.